The 17 T cell receptor beta chains presented below share a single source sample, sequenced in a study of cytotoxic CD8 clonotypes in ibrutinib-treated CLL. Only in-frame clones appear in the TCRdb table, and some are missing; sequencing was by immunoSEQ multiplex PCR. The sample includes some 50,000 clones, approximately 52% seen only once; the top ten take about a fifth. The sequencing used PBMCs, collected after 24 months of ibrutinib treatment. The receptors were sampled from a human donor with chronic lymphocytic leukemia.

The chain employs TRBV7-9 and TRBJ1-1, with TRBD1 identical over 7 bases. The V gene's germline CDR1 is SEHNR and CDR2 FQNEAQ (reference sequence). The CDR3 consists of 18 residues. The V gene end was trimmed by 2 bases and the J gene end by 5 bases; junction bases not matched to a gene: 17. CDR3 coding DNA: TGTGCCAGCAGCTTACTACCGACAGGGCCACCGCGGGGGACTGAAGCTTTCTTT. Translating gives CASSLLPTGPPRGTEAFF.

V is TRBV5-1 and J is TRBJ2-3, with D tentatively TRBD2 (5 bases). V lost 0 bases to trimming and J lost 4 bases, with 6 bases between them. The germline V gene encodes CDR1 SGHRS and CDR2 YFSETQ. This CDR3 region has 13 residues. CDR3 amino acids: CASSLGGPDTQYF. CDR3 nucleotide sequence: TGCGCCAGCAGCTTGGGAGGGCCAGATACGCAGTATTTT. Full variable domain (missing parts from reference TRBV5-1 and TRBJ2-3): KAGVTQTPRYLIKTRGQQVTLSCSPISGHRSVSWYQQTPGQGLQFLFEYFSETQRNKGNFPGRFSGRQFSNSRSEMNVSTLELGDSALYLCASSLGGPDTQYFGPGTRLTVL.

The chain couples TRBV4-3 to TRBJ2-2; 10 bases line up with TRBD1. With 3 bases clipped from V and 5 bases from J, the junction kept 3 bases outside the gene matches. CDR1 and CDR2 (germline): LGHNA, YSLEER. The CDR3 consists of 15 residues. The CDR3, as DNA: TGCGCCAGCAGCCAGGCGGACAGGGGGACCGGGGAGCTGTTTTTT. Protein: CASSQADRGTGELFF.

The V and J genes are TRBV11-2 and TRBJ1-2, with D uncertain. CDR3 length equals 13 residues. Germline CDR1 reads SGHAT; CDR2 reads FQNNGV. V was shortened by 5 bases and J by 3 bases, with 10 bases between the two germline ends. CDR3 nucleotide sequence: TGTGCCAGCAGCCCCCCCGACTACTATGGCTACACCTTC. This gives the protein CASSPPDYYGYTF. The full variable domain, with the rest looked up from reference TRBV11-2 and TRBJ1-2, is EAGVAQSPRYKIIEKRQSVAFWCNPISGHATLYWYQQILGQGPKLLIQFQNNGVVDDSQLPKDRFSAERLKGVDSTLKIQPAKLEDSAVYLCASSPPDYYGYTFGSGTRLTVV.

The genes are TRBV15 and TRBJ1-3; TRBD1 matches 7 bases. The CDR3 extends over 15 amino acids. V shed 6 bases, J shed 0 bases, and the junction held 5 bases outside the gene matches. Germline loops: CDR1 LNHNV, CDR2 YYDKDF (reference sequence). This CDR3 reads CATSLTGNSGNTIYF. The CDR3 DNA follows: TGTGCCACCAGTTTGACAGGGAACTCTGGAAACACCATATATTTT.

This clone was seen many times. This chain connects TRBV19 to TRBJ2-1; unclear D gene. Germline V gives CDR1 LNHDA, CDR2 SQIVND (reference sequence). With 5 bases removed from V and 9 bases from J, the gap between germline ends came to 11 bases. The CDR3 extends over 12 amino acids. The CDR3 sequence: CASSALDGEQFF. CDR3 nucleotides: TGTGCCAGTAGTGCGTTAGACGGTGAGCAGTTCTTC.

V and J are TRBV2 and TRBJ1-5, with a weak D call TRBD1 (5 bases). Germline CDR1 SNHLY, CDR2 FYNNEI. The CDR3 loop spans 18 amino acids. The V and J ends lost 4 bases and 0 bases respectively, with 19 bases between them. CDR3 amino acids: CASSVPSNGGSSNQPQHF. The CDR3 DNA follows: TGTGCCAGCAGTGTACCATCGAACGGGGGAAGTAGCAATCAGCCCCAGCATTTT.

The genes are TRBV18 and TRBJ2-1, with TRBD1 matching 7 bases. The CDR3 consists of 18 residues. CDR1 and CDR2 (germline): KGHSH, LQKENI. The V and J ends lost 0 bases and 3 bases, in that order; junction bases with no gene match: 11. This CDR3 is CASSPPLPPGQIYNEQFF. The CDR3 DNA reads as TGTGCCAGCTCACCACCTCTTCCGCCGGGACAGATCTACAATGAGCAGTTCTTC. The full variable domain, its missing parts supplied by reference TRBV18 and TRBJ2-1, is NAGVMQNPRHLVRRRGQEARLRCSPMKGHSHVYWYRQLPEEGLKFMVYLQKENIIDESGMPKERFSAEFPKEGPSILRIQQVVRGDSAAYFCASSPPLPPGQIYNEQFFGPGTRLTVL.

This chain links TRBV7-6 with TRBJ1-5; 9 bases map to TRBD1. Germline CDR1 reads SGHVS; CDR2 reads FNYEAQ. Unmatched junction bases numbered 18, after V lost 5 bases and J lost 1 base. The CDR3 contains 20 residues. In DNA, the CDR3 is TGTGCCAGCAGCGAGTCCGGGACAGGGCTTTTCTATGGGAGCAATCAGCCCCAGCATTTT. This translates into CASSESGTGLFYGSNQPQHF.

The chain is built from TRBV9 and TRBJ2-5, with a tentative D call TRBD1 (5 bases). Germline CDR1 and CDR2: SGDLS and YYNGEE. Trimming took off 3 bases at V and 7 bases at J, with 16 bases between the two ends. CDR3 length equals 14 residues. DNA of the CDR3: TGTGCCAGCAGCGCCGATCAGGGCGCAATGACCCAGTACTTC. Translation gives CASSADQGAMTQYF.

V and J are TRBV28 and TRBJ2-1; tentatively, D is TRBD1 (6 bases). Trimming took 7 bases from V and 3 from J, leaving 13 bases between them. Germline loops: CDR1 MDHEN, CDR2 SYDVKM. This CDR3 is built from 14 residues. The CDR3 is CASTSWDNYNEQFF. CDR3 in DNA: TGTGCCAGCACCTCCTGGGACAACTACAATGAGCAGTTCTTC.

The V call is TRBV6-5, the J call TRBJ2-7; no clear D gene. Trimming cost V 6 bases and J 4 bases, with 16 bases left between them. This CDR3 is 14 amino acids long. Looked up from germline, CDR1 is MNHEY and CDR2 is SVGAGI. The CDR3 loop reads CASSPSSGLYEQYF. The CDR3 region has the DNA TGTGCCAGCAGCCCCAGTTCGGGTCTTTACGAGCAGTACTTC.

The chain couples TRBV7-8 to TRBJ1-1; TRBD1 might be the D (6 bases). This CDR3 has 15 amino acids. V lost 4 bases and J 0 bases, leaving 12 bases between the germline ends. In germline, CDR1 is SGHVS, CDR2 FQNEAQ. DNA for the CDR3: TGTGCCAGCAGCTCAGGACAGAGAATGAACACTGAAGCTTTCTTT. This encodes CASSSGQRMNTEAFF.

This clone appeared a few times. V is TRBV27 and J is TRBJ1-6, with TRBD1 as a possible D gene (6 bases). The CDR3 runs 15 residues. V was pared by 4 bases and J by 14 bases, with 21 bases between. The germline gives CDR1 MNHEY, CDR2 SMNVEV (reference sequence). DNA for the CDR3: TGTGCCAGCAGTTCCGAGGGGGGGGGAAGCCTCACCCTCCACTTT. Residues: CASSSEGGGSLTLHF.

This clone was found a few times. J is TRBJ1-2 and V is TRBV2; D not resolved. The CDR3 is 15 amino acids. Trimming stripped 6 bases from V and 2 bases from J, with 16 bases between. The V gene's germline CDR1 is SNHLY and CDR2 FYNNEI. The CDR3 loop is CASSLAHRANYGYTF. CDR3 nucleotide sequence: TGTGCCAGCAGCTTAGCCCACAGAGCCAACTATGGCTACACCTTC.

The chain recombines TRBV18 with TRBJ2-6, with D tentatively TRBD2 (5 bases). Germline CDR1 reads KGHSH; CDR2 reads LQKENI. Trimming left V 2 bases short and J 9 bases short, with 11 bases between. The CDR3 consists of 14 residues. CDR3: CASSPEGFGNVLTF. CDR3 nucleotide sequence: TGTGCCAGCTCACCAGAGGGTTTTGGCAACGTCCTGACTTTC.

This chain uses TRBV6-5 with TRBJ2-3; unclear D gene. V shed 3 bases and J shed 8 bases, with 6 bases lying between them. CDR1 and CDR2 (germline): MNHEY, SVGAGI. The CDR3 contains 11 residues. CDR3 DNA sequence: TGTGCCAGCAGTTATATGTCTACGCAGTATTTT. Translated: CASSYMSTQYF.